This T cell receptor beta chain originates from a study of CD8+ T cells in alopecia areata. It was cDNA, reverse transcribed from extracted RNA, that served as the sequencing template. The protocol was immunoSEQ multiplex PCR, while the TCRdb copy is restricted to in-frame clones and leaves out a portion. The table lists approximately 210,000 clones, roughly three fifths of them singletons. V was clipped by 11 bases and J by 5 bases, with 22 bases between them. The V gene's germline CDR1 is MNHNS and CDR2 SASEGT. The CDR3 consists of 15 residues. Points on this clone: The antigen is unknown.

Overall study results and limits: Treatment with tofacitinib significantly lowered scalp clonality and reduced expanded CD8+ clones among the top 100. The study also sequences resident alphabeta T cells of normal skin in scalp samples.

As for treatment: oral pan-JAK inhibitor, 5-10 mg twice daily. The study team obtained lesional scalp punch biopsies and peripheral blood from alopecia areata patients. The chain recombines TRBV6-1 with TRBJ1-5, with a possible D match to TRBD1 (6 bases). This clonotype was obtained from a human donor with alopecia areata. Specimen: CD4+ T cells sorted from blood, collected at approximately week 42, from a patient treated with tofacitinib. CDR3 sequence reads: CASRRGAVWDQPQHF. The CDR3 nucleotides are TGTGCCTCCCGAAGGGGGGCGGTTTGGGATCAGCCCCAGCATTTT.